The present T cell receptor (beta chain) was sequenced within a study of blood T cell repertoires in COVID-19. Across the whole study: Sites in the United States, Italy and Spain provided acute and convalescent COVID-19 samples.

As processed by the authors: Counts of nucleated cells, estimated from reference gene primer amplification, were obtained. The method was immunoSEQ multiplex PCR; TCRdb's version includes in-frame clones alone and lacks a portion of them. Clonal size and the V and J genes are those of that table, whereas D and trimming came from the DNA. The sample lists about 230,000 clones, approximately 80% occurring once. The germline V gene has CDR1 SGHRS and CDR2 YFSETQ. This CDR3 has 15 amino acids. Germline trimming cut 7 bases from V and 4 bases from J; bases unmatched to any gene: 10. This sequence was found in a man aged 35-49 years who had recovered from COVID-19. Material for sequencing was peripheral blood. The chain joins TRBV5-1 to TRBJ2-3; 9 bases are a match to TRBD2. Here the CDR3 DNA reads TGCGCCAGCGTAAGGATCAGCGGGAGGCCAGATACGCAGTATTTT. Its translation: CASVRISGRPDTQYF.